This T cell receptor (beta chain) was found in a study of T-cell reconstitution after alpha-beta-depleted transplantation in children. TCRbeta library preparation incorporated unique molecular identifiers. TCRdb called the PCR reads again in MiXCR, with one record for every CDR3 protein. In the table there are around 600,000 distinct CDR3 sequences, about 10% of which are singletons. This clonotype was detected a few times. The source was PBMCs from the stem cell graft donor, collected from the stem cell graft. The sequence was obtained from a human donor who donated a stem cell graft to a child with acute myeloid leukemia.

The CDR3 DNA sequence: TGTGCCAGCAGTTTACGGTCAGGGTTGGGTCAGCCCCAGCATTTT. It is translated as CASSLRSGLGQPQHF. V is TRBV27 and J is TRBJ1-5; a possible D gene is TRBD1 (5 bases). The germline V gene encodes CDR1 MNHEY and CDR2 SMNVEV (reference sequence). This CDR3 comprises 15 residues. Trimming removed 2 bases from V and 6 bases from J, with 14 bases in between.